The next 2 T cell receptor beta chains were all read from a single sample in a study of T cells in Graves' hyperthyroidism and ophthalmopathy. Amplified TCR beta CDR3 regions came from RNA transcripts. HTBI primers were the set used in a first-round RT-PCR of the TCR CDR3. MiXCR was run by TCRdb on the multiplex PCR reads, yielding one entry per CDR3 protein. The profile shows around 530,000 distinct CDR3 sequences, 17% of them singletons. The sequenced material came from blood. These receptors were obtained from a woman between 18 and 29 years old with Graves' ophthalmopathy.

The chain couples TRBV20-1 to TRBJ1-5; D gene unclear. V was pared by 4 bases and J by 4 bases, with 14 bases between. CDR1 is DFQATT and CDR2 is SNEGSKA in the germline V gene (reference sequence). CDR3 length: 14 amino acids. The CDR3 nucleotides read TGCAGTGCTACTTCGGAGGCGGGAAATCAGCCCCAGCATTTT. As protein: CSATSEAGNQPQHF.

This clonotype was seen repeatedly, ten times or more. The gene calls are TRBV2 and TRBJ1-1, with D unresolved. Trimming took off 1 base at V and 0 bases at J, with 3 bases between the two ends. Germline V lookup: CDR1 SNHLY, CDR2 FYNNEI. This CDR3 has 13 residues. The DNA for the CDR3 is TGTGCCAGCAGTGAAGAAATGAACACTGAAGCTTTCTTT. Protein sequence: CASSEEMNTEAFF.